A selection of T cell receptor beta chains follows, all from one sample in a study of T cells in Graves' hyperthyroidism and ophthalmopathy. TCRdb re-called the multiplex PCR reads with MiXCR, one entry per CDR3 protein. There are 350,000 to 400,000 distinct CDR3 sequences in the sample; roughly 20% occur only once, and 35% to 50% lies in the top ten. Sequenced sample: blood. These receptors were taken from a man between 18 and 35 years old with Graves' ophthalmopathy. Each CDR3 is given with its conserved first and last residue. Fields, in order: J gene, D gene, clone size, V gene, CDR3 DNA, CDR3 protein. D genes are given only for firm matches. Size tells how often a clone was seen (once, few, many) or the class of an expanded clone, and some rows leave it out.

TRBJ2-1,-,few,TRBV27,TGTGCCAGCCAGGGGTCAAGGTACAATGAGCAGTTCTTC,CASQGSRYNEQFF
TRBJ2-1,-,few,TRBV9,TGTGCCAGCAGCGCCTACGAGCCCCCGAATGAGCAGTTCTTC,CASSAYEPPNEQFF
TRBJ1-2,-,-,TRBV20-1,TGCAGTGTACCCATTTATGGCTACACCTTC,CSVPIYGYTF
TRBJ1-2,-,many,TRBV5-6,TGTGCCAGCAGCTTGGTGGCCGATTATGGCTACACCTTC,CASSLVADYGYTF
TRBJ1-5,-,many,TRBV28,TGTGCCAGCAGCGCCCTTCAGGTTAGCAATCAGCCCCAGCATTTT,CASSALQVSNQPQHF
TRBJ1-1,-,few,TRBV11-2,TGTGCCAGCAGCCCCCAAACATCCCGGGGGGCGGAGGACACTGAAGCTTTCTTT,CASSPQTSRGAEDTEAFF
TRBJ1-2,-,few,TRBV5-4,TGTGCCAGCAGTGAGGGCCCGGCGGACTATGGCTACACCTTC,CASSEGPADYGYTF
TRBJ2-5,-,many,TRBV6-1,TGTGCCAGCAGTGATGAGGTGGGGGAGACCCAGTACTTC,CASSDEVGETQYF
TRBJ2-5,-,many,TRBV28,TGTGCCAGCAGTCCGGGGGTGACAGGGTGGAAGACCCAGTACTTC,CASSPGVTGWKTQYF
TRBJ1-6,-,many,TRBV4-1,TGCGCCAGCAGCCAAGATCGGGGTTATAATTCACCCCTCCACTTT,CASSQDRGYNSPLHF
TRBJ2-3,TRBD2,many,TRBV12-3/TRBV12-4,TGTGCCAGCAGGAATAGCGGGGGTCCCTTGGATACGCAGTATTTT,CASRNSGGPLDTQYF
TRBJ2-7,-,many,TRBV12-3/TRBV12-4,TGTGCCAGCACCCTTAGGGGCAGATCCTACGAGCAGTACTTC,CASTLRGRSYEQYF
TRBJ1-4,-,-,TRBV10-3,TGTGCCATCAGTGCGTTAGGTCAGACTAATGAAAAACTGTTTTTT,CAISALGQTNEKLFF
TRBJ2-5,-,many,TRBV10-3,TGTGCCACCCTCCAGGGGTCAGAAGAGACCCAGTACTTC,CATLQGSEETQYF
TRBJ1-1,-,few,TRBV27,TGTGCCAGCAGTTCATCGGGACATTTGAACACTGAAGCTTTCTTT,CASSSSGHLNTEAFF
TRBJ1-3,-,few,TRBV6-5,TGTGCCAGCAGTTACAGTGCCGACTCTGGAAACACCATATATTTT,CASSYSADSGNTIYF
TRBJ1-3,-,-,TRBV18,TGTGCCAGCTCCACATGGACAGACTCTGGAAACACCATATATTTT,CASSTWTDSGNTIYF
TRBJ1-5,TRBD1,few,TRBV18,TGTGCCAGCTCACCATCCCGCGACAGGGTAGGAGGACAGCCCCAGCATTTT,CASSPSRDRVGGQPQHF
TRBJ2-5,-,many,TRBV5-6,TGTGCCAGCAGCTTGGTGACGTCGGGGAGGGAGACCCAGTACTTC,CASSLVTSGRETQYF
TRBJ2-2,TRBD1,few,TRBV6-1,TGTGCCAGCAAAGACGGGCAGGGGGCAAACACCGGGGAGCTGTTTTTT,CASKDGQGANTGELFF
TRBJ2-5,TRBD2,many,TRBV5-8,TGTGCCAGCAGCTTGGGGGCTAGCGGGGGCCAAGAGACCCAGTACTTC,CASSLGASGGQETQYF